Listed below are T cell receptor beta chains from one sample, sequenced in a study of vaccination effects on CD4 cells after COVID-19. The antigens for these receptors are not known. TCRdb keeps only in-frame clones here, not all; method: immunoSEQ multiplex PCR. Of about 20,000 clones listed, roughly 70% are singletons. Sequences were derived from CD4+ T cells from PBMCs cultured with a peptide pool, sampled before COVID-19 vaccination. The receptors were gathered from a human donor who had a prior SARS-CoV-2 infection. Each CDR3 is given with its conserved first and last residue. The D gene is left open where the match is weak. Only part of the rows carry a size: once, few, many, or a class if the clone is expanded.

cdr3_length j_call d_call clone_size v_call cdr3_aa cdr3_nt
13 TRBJ1-1 NA once TRBV5-1 CASSLRGYTEAFF TGCGCCAGCAGCTTGAGAGGGTACACTGAAGCTTTCTTT
15 TRBJ1-1 NA NA TRBV11-3 CASSLHSLGGPEAFF TGTGCCAGCAGCTTACACTCCCTTGGGGGGCCTGAAGCTTTCTTT
16 TRBJ2-2 TRBD2 NA TRBV5-1 CASSSPAGENTGELFF TGCGCCAGCAGCTCCCCTGCGGGAGAAAACACCGGGGAGCTGTTTTTT
16 TRBJ2-5 NA NA TRBV5-4 CASSLEGMRGQETQYF TGTGCCAGCAGCTTGGAGGGTATGAGAGGGCAAGAGACCCAGTACTTC
14 TRBJ1-2 NA few TRBV3-1/TRBV3-2 CASSHLGENYGYTF TGTGCCAGCAGCCATCTAGGGGAGAACTATGGCTACACCTTC
16 TRBJ1-5 NA NA TRBV7-8 CASSLDLGLSNQPQHF TGTGCCAGCAGCTTAGATTTAGGACTGAGCAATCAGCCCCAGCATTTT
13 TRBJ1-2 NA NA TRBV28 CASSSSRPYGYTF TGTGCCAGCAGCTCCTCGCGGCCCTATGGCTACACCTTC
12 TRBJ2-1 NA NA TRBV2 CASSNTEEEQFF TGTGCCAGCAGTAATACAGAGGAGGAGCAGTTCTTC
16 TRBJ2-1 TRBD1 NA TRBV2 CASSEAGTGSQNEQFF TGTGCCAGCAGTGAAGCGGGGACAGGGTCTCAGAATGAGCAGTTCTTC
11 TRBJ1-1 TRBD1 NA TRBV19 CASSTGVKAFF TGTGCCAGCTCGACAGGGGTTAAAGCTTTCTTT
18 TRBJ2-1 TRBD2 NA TRBV24-1 CATSDAGLAGVFSNEQFF TGTGCCACCAGTGACGCCGGACTAGCGGGAGTCTTTAGTAATGAGCAGTTCTTC
14 TRBJ2-4 NA NA TRBV19 CASSRNLAKNIQYF TGTGCCAGTAGCCGGAACCTAGCCAAAAACATTCAGTACTTC
16 TRBJ1-5 NA NA TRBV2 CASRAQVLSSNQPQHF TGTGCCAGCAGAGCTCAGGTTTTATCTAGCAATCAGCCCCAGCATTTT
18 TRBJ2-7 TRBD2 NA TRBV6-7 CASSNAGTSGLDSYEQYF TGTGCCAGCAGTAACGCAGGGACTAGCGGACTAGACTCCTACGAGCAGTACTTC
15 TRBJ1-5 NA NA TRBV7-8 CASSYDTGSRQPQHF TGTGCCAGCAGCTATGACACAGGGTCGAGGCAGCCCCAGCATTTT
13 TRBJ1-2 NA NA TRBV5-4 CASSQDGDYGYTF TGTGCCAGCAGCCAGGACGGAGACTATGGCTACACCTTC
14 TRBJ1-2 NA NA TRBV15 CATSKRATNYGYTF TGTGCCACCAGCAAAAGGGCTACGAACTATGGCTACACCTTC
17 TRBJ2-3 NA few TRBV23-1 CASSQRSLDSSTDTQYF TGCGCCAGCAGTCAACGCTCCCTCGACAGCAGCACAGATACGCAGTATTTT
18 TRBJ2-1 TRBD2 NA TRBV11-3 CASSLGGTSGSVYNEQFF TGTGCCAGCAGCTTAGGGGGGACTAGCGGGAGTGTGTACAATGAGCAGTTCTTC
13 TRBJ1-2 TRBD1 NA TRBV5-1 CASSHGTDYGYTF TGCGCCAGCAGCCACGGGACAGACTATGGCTACACCTTC
16 TRBJ2-3 NA NA TRBV7-2 CASSLVFSLTGDTQYF TGTGCCAGCAGCTTAGTATTCTCGCTCACCGGAGATACGCAGTATTTT
13 TRBJ2-1 TRBD2 few TRBV19 CASTAGGPNEQFF TGTGCCAGCACAGCGGGGGGGCCGAATGAGCAGTTCTTC
15 TRBJ2-3 NA NA TRBV2 CASSAQGGPADTQYF TGTGCCAGCAGTGCCCAGGGGGGGCCCGCAGATACGCAGTATTTT
16 TRBJ1-1 TRBD1 few TRBV7-9 CASSPAGTGGVGEAFF TGTGCCAGCAGCCCGGCCGGGACAGGGGGCGTCGGTGAAGCTTTCTTT
15 TRBJ2-3 TRBD2 few TRBV7-9 CASNTGGGNTDTQYF TGTGCCAGCAACACGGGCGGGGGGAACACAGATACGCAGTATTTT
14 TRBJ2-5 NA NA TRBV9 CASSVDSSQETQYF TGTGCCAGCAGCGTGGATTCCAGTCAAGAGACCCAGTACTTC
16 TRBJ1-1 TRBD1 NA TRBV5-6 CASSLPGTEVNTEAFF TGTGCCAGCAGCCTCCCCGGGACAGAGGTGAACACTGAAGCTTTCTTT
13 TRBJ2-3 TRBD1 NA TRBV7-2 CASSNDRAGTQYF TGTGCCAGCAGCAACGACAGGGCTGGTACGCAGTATTTT
15 TRBJ2-3 NA NA TRBV5-1 CASSLSGAGTDTQYF TGCGCCAGCAGCTTGTCGGGAGCAGGCACAGATACGCAGTATTTT
15 TRBJ2-5 TRBD1 NA TRBV18 CASSPLTGGRETQYF TGTGCCAGCTCACCCCTTACAGGGGGACGAGAGACCCAGTACTTC
15 TRBJ2-7 TRBD2 NA TRBV18 CASSTSYGLANEQYF TGTGCCAGCTCAACGTCGTATGGACTAGCGAATGAGCAGTACTTC
13 TRBJ2-7 NA NA TRBV2 CASSAFGTYEQYF TGTGCCAGCAGCGCGTTCGGCACCTACGAGCAGTACTTC
13 TRBJ2-3 TRBD1 NA TRBV19 CASSWDRGDTQYF TGTGCCAGTAGCTGGGACAGGGGAGATACGCAGTATTTT
14 TRBJ1-1 NA few TRBV2 CASSRKTNGAEAFF TGTGCCAGCAGTCGAAAAACAAACGGCGCTGAAGCTTTCTTT
15 TRBJ1-2 NA NA TRBV18 CASSPDYGRNYGYTF TGTGCCAGCTCACCAGACTACGGGCGGAACTATGGCTACACCTTC
17 TRBJ2-1 TRBD2 NA TRBV5-1 CASSPGLAQSSYNEQFF TGCGCCAGCAGCCCAGGACTAGCGCAGAGCTCCTACAATGAGCAGTTCTTC
13 TRBJ1-3 NA once TRBV7-3 CASSLRGGNTIYF TGTGCCAGCAGCTTAAGAGGGGGAAACACCATATATTTT